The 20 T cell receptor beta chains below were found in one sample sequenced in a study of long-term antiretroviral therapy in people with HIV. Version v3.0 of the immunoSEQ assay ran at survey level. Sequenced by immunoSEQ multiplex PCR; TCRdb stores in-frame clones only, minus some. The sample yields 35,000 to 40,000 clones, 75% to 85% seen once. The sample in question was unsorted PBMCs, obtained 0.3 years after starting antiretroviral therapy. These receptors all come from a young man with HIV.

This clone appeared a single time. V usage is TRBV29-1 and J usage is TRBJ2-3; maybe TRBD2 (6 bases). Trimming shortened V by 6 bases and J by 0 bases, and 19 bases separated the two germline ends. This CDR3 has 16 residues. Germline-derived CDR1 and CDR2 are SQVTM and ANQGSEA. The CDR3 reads CSVEGPLDFSTDTQYF. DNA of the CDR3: TGCAGCGTGGAGGGACCTTTGGACTTTAGCACAGATACGCAGTATTTT.

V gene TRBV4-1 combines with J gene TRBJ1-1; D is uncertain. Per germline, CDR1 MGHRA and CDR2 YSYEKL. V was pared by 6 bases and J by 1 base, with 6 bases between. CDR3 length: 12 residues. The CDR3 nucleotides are TGCGCCAGCAGGGAGGGGAACACTGAAGCTTTCTTT. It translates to CASREGNTEAFF.

CDR3 region: CASSVEPDTEAFF. CDR3 in DNA: TGTGCCAGCAGCGTAGAGCCGGACACTGAAGCTTTCTTT. The chain uses TRBV9 and TRBJ1-1; D is undetermined. V was clipped by 0 bases and J by 3 bases, with 6 bases between them. CDR1 and CDR2 from the germline V gene are SGDLS and YYNGEE. This CDR3 spans 13 amino acids.

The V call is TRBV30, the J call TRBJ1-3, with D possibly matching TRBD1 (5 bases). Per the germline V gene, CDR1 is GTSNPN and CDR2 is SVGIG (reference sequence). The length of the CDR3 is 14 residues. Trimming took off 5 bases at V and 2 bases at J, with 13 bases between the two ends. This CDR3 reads CAWLLTAPGNTIYF. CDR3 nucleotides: TGTGCCTGGCTGCTGACAGCCCCTGGAAACACCATATATTTT.

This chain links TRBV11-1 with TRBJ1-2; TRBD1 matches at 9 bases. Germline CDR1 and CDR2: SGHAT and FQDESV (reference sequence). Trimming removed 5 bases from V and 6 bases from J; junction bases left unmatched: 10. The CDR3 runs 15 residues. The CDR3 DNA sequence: TGTGCCAGCAGCCTAGGACCACAGGGGGCGAATGGCTACACCTTC. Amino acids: CASSLGPQGANGYTF. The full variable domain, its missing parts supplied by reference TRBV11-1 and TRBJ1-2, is EAEVAQSPRYKITEKSQAVAFWCDPISGHATLYWYRQILGQGPELLVQFQDESVVDDSQLPKDRFSAERLKGVDSTLKIQPAELGDSAMYLCASSLGPQGANGYTFGSGTRLTVV.

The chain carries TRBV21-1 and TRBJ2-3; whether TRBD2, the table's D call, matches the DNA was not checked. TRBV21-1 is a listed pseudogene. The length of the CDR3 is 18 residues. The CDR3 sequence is CASSKAGLAGSSTDTQYF. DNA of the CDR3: TGTGCCAGCAGCAAAGCGGGGCTAGCGGGGAGTAGCACAGATACGCAGTATTTT.

CDR3 sequence (DNA): TGTGCCAGTTCGGGACAAAGGAGCAATCAGCCCCAGCATTTT. This encodes CASSGQRSNQPQHF. The rearrangement links TRBV21-1 to TRBJ1-5; whether TRBD1, the table's D call, matches the DNA was not checked. TRBV21-1 is a documented pseudogene. The CDR3 spans 14 residues.

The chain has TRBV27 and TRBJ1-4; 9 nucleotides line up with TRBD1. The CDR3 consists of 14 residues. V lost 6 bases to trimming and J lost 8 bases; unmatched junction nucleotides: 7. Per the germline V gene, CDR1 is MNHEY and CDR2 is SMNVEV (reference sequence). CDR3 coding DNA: TGTGCCAGCAGGCCGGGACAGGGAGGGGAAAAACTGTTTTTT. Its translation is CASRPGQGGEKLFF. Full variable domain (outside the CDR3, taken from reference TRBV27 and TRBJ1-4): EAQVTQNPRYLITVTGKKLTVTCSQNMNHEYMSWYRQDPGLGLRQIYYSMNVEVTDKGDVPEGYKVSRKEKRNFPLILESPSPNQTSLYFCASRPGQGGEKLFFGSGTQLSVL.

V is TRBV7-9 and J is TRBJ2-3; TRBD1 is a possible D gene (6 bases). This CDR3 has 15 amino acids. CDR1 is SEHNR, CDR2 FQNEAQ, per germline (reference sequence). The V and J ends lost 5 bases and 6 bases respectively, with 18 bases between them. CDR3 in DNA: TGTGCCAGCAGCCCGCTCCAGGGGCCCCGGGATACGCAGTATTTT. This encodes CASSPLQGPRDTQYF.

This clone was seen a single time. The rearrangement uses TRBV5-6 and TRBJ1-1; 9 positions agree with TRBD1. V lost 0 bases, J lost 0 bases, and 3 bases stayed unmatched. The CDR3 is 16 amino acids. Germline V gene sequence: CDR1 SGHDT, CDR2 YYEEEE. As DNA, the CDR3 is TGTGCCAGCAGCTTGGGGGACAGGGCTTTGAACACTGAAGCTTTCTTT. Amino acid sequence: CASSLGDRALNTEAFF.

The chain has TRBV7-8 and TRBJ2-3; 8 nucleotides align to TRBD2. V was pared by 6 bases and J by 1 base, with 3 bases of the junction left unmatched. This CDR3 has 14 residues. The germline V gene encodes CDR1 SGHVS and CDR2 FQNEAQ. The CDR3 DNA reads TGTGCCAGCAGTCTGCGGGAGGGCACAGATACGCAGTATTTT. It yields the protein CASSLREGTDTQYF.

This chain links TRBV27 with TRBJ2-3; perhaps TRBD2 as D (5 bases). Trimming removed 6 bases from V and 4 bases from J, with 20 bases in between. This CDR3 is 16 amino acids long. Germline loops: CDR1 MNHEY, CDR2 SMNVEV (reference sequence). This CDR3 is CASSSLARRLADTQYF. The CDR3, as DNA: TGTGCCAGCAGCTCCCTGGCACGGAGGCTCGCAGATACGCAGTATTTT.

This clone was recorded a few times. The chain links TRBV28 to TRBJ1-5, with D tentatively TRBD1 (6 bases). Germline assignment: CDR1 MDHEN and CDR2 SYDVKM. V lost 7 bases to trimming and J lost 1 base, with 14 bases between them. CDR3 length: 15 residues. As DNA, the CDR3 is TGTGCCAGCACCCTAGGGGGGTCGAGCAATCAGCCCCAGCATTTT. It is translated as CASTLGGSSNQPQHF.

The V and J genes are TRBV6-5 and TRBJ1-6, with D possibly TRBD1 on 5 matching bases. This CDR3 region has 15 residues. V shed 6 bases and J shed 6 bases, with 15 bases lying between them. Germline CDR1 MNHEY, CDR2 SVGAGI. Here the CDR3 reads CASSRRDALNSPLHF. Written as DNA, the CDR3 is TGTGCCAGCAGCCGCCGGGACGCTCTTAATTCACCCCTCCACTTT.

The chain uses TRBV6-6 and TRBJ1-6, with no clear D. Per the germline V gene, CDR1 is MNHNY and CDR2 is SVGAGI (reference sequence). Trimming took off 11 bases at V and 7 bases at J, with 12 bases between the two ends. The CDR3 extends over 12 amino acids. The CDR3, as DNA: TGTGCCCTCGGAGAAGTGAATTCACCCCTCCACTTT. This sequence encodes CALGEVNSPLHF.

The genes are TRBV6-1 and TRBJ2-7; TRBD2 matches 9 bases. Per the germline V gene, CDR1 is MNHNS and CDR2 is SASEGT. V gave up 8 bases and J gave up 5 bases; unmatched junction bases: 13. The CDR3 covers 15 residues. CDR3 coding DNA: TGTGCCAGCCCGACCCTAGCGGGATCAGTCCACGAGCAGTACTTC. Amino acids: CASPTLAGSVHEQYF.

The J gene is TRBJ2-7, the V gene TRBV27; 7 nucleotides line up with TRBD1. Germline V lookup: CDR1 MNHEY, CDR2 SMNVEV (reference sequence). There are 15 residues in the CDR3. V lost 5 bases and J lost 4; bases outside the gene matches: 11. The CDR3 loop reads CASSASGTVMYEQYF. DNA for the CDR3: TGTGCCAGCAGTGCCTCCGGGACAGTCATGTACGAGCAGTACTTC.

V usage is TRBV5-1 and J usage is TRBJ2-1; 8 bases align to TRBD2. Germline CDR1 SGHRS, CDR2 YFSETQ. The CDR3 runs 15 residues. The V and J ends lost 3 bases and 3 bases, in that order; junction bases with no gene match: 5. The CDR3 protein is CASSSGLVFYNEQFF. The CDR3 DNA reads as TGCGCCAGCAGCTCGGGACTAGTCTTCTACAATGAGCAGTTCTTC. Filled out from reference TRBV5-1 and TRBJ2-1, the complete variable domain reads KAGVTQTPRYLIKTRGQQVTLSCSPISGHRSVSWYQQTPGQGLQFLFEYFSETQRNKGNFPGRFSGRQFSNSRSEMNVSTLELGDSALYLCASSSGLVFYNEQFFGPGTRLTVL.

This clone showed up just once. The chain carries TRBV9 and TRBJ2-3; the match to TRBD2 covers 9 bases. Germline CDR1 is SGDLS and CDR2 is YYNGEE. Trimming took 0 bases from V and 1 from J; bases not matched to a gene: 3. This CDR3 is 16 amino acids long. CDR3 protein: CASSVERGDRTDTQYF. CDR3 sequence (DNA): TGTGCCAGCAGCGTAGAGCGGGGGGATCGCACAGATACGCAGTATTTT. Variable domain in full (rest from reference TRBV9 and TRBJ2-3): DSGVTQTPKHLITATGQRVTLRCSPRSGDLSVYWYQQSLDQGLQFLIQYYNGEERAKGNILERFSAQQFPDLHSELNLSSLELGDSALYFCASSVERGDRTDTQYFGPGTRLTVL.

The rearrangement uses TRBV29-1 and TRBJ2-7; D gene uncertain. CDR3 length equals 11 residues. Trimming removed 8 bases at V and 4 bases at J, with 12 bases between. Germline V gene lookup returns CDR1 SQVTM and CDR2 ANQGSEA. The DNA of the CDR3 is TGCAGCTCGGACGGCGGTTACGAGCAGTACTTC. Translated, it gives CSSDGGYEQYF.